The 3 T cell receptor beta chains below were found in one sample sequenced in a study of Graves' ophthalmopathy and Graves' hyperthyroidism. Amplified material comprised TCR beta CDR3 regions derived from RNA transcripts. HTBI primers served in a first-round RT-PCR, which a second-round multiplex PCR followed. TCRdb passed the multiplex PCR reads through MiXCR, listing each CDR3 protein once. The sample has about 480,000 distinct CDR3 sequences; 13% to 15% are singletons. The sequenced sample was blood. The receptors were gathered from a woman aged 25 to 39 with Graves' ophthalmopathy.

Ten or more counts support this clonotype. This rearrangement joins TRBV28 to TRBJ2-5; D is perhaps TRBD2 (5 bases). The CDR3 spans 13 residues. Trimming cost V 2 bases and J 5 bases, with 9 bases left between them. CDR1 MDHEN and CDR2 SYDVKM come from the germline V gene. The CDR3 here is CASSLLAPETQYF. In DNA form, the CDR3 reads TGTGCCAGCAGTTTACTAGCTCCGGAGACCCAGTACTTC.

This clonotype appeared many times. V and J are TRBV27 and TRBJ2-7; D ambiguous. Trimming removed 0 bases from V and 6 bases from J, with 9 bases in between. Germline values: CDR1 MNHEY, CDR2 SMNVEV (reference sequence). The CDR3 length is 13 residues. CDR3 sequence: CASSLSPETEQYF. CDR3 nucleotides: TGTGCCAGCAGTTTATCCCCAGAGACCGAGCAGTACTTC.

This clonotype was observed many times. The CDR3 region is CASRISSSPLHF. The CDR3 bases are TGTGCCAGCAGGATCTCCTCTTCACCCCTCCACTTT. The rearrangement joins TRBV28 to TRBJ1-6; D remains ambiguous. The CDR3 is 12 residues long. The ends were cut back, 6 bases at V and 9 bases at J, with 9 bases in the middle. The V gene's germline CDR1 is MDHEN and CDR2 SYDVKM.